This TCR beta chain originates from a study of shared clonotypes between healthy human individuals. Background on the study: The plates for each donor numbered three CD4 naive, three CD4 memory, two CD8 naive and one CD8 memory.

Data came from immunoSEQ multiplex PCR; TCRdb stores just in-frame clones and leaves some out. This sample has approximately 320,000 clones; roughly 87% occur once, and the top ten carry around 15%. Overall study findings and caveats: Non-shared clonotypes showed lower generation probabilities than clonotypes common to all four donors. It was anticipated that sequencing depth would influence how many clonotypes donors shared. As a rule, naive subsets had a larger estimated richness than memory subsets.

Worth noting for this clone: No antigen is known for it.

This sequence originates from a man aged 18 to 30 in good health. Sequenced input: memory CD8+ T cells sorted from blood. Subset denoted: CD45RO+ cells pooled with CCR7-negative TemRA cells.

CDR3 sequence reads: CASSSVLAGQLFSTDTQYF. CDR3 DNA sequence: TGTGCCAGCAGCTCGGTACTAGCGGGCCAGCTCTTCAGCACAGATACGCAGTATTTT. The V gene is TRBV7-9, the J gene TRBJ2-3, with 9 bases matching TRBD2. Germline trimming cut 4 bases from V and 0 bases from J; bases unmatched to any gene: 14. Looked up from germline, CDR1 is SEHNR and CDR2 is FQNEAQ (reference sequence). This CDR3 has 19 amino acids.